This TCR beta chain derives from a study of CD8+ T cells in alopecia areata. Study-level information: Treatment ran 6 to 18 months, with 6 months of follow-up afterward.

Extracted from the samples, RNA was reverse transcribed into cDNA to serve as the sequencing template. Profiled with immunoSEQ multiplex PCR; TCRdb holds only in-frame clones, not every one. The table lists some 150,000 clones, under 60% of them singletons, with approximately 19% in the top ten. From germline, CDR1 is MDHEN and CDR2 SYDVKM. This CDR3 is built from 14 residues. Trimming removed 7 bases at V and 5 bases at J, with 14 bases between. The sample here was CD8+ T cells sorted from blood, taken at week 0. The chain links TRBV28 to TRBJ2-2, with D unclear. The TCR originated in a human donor with alopecia areata. CDR3 nucleotide sequence: TGTGCCAGCAAAGTGCCAACGAGGACCGGGGAGCTGTTTTTT. Translation: CASKVPTRTGELFF.